Following are 21 T cell receptor beta chains from one sample sequenced in a study of cytomegalovirus exposure and HLA in healthy donors. This table comes from immunoSEQ multiplex PCR, and its TCRdb copy is limited to in-frame clones, with some not included. Of 100,000 to 150,000 clones in the sample, 85% to 90% were seen once. Sequenced: PBMCs. These receptors were collected from a man between 25 and 39 years old in good health and CMV-seronegative.

The chain couples TRBV7-9 to TRBJ1-4; TRBD1 matches 8 bases. CDR1 and CDR2 from the germline V gene are SEHNR and FQNEAQ (reference sequence). The ends lost 7 bases at V and 1 base at J; junction bases unmatched: 14. The CDR3 covers 18 residues. CDR3 sequence (DNA): TGTGCCAGCATAGGGGGACAGGACCGACCTGAAACTAATGAAAAACTGTTTTTT. Its protein product is CASIGGQDRPETNEKLFF.

The chain employs TRBV4-1 and TRBJ1-2, with no clear D. The CDR3 extends over 15 amino acids. Trimming removed 1 base from V and 4 bases from J, with 13 bases in between. Germline CDR1 is MGHRA and CDR2 is YSYEKL. The CDR3 region has the DNA TGCGCCAGCAGCCAAGCGGGGAGAGCCAGCTATGGCTACACCTTC. Amino acids: CASSQAGRASYGYTF.

The chain links TRBV9 to TRBJ1-5, with D hard to call. CDR3 length: 15 amino acids. From germline, CDR1 is SGDLS and CDR2 YYNGEE. The V end was cut by 0 bases, the J end by 8 bases, with 15 bases between. As DNA, the CDR3 is TGTGCCAGCAGCGTAGATGGCAGGCCATTTGAGCCCCAGCATTTT. Translated: CASSVDGRPFEPQHF.

The chain uses TRBV18 and TRBJ2-1, with TRBD2 matching 12 bases. The V and J ends lost 3 bases and 7 bases, in that order; junction bases with no gene match: 13. CDR3 length: 18 residues. Germline CDR1 and CDR2: KGHSH and LQKENI. CDR3 loop: CASSPAGLAGLRGNEQFF. The CDR3 nucleotides read TGTGCCAGCTCACCGGCGGGACTAGCGGGCCTTCGGGGGAATGAGCAGTTCTTC.

The CDR3 reads CASSPTGDEQFF. CDR3 coding DNA: TGTGCCAGCAGTCCCACAGGGGATGAGCAGTTCTTC. The chain combines TRBV11-3 with TRBJ2-1; TRBD1 agrees at 7 bases. This CDR3 comprises 12 residues. CDR1 is SGHNT and CDR2 is YENEEA in the germline V gene. Losses at the gene ends were 6 bases for V and 8 bases for J; bases not matched to a gene: 4.

CDR3 protein: CASSSHGGFGGYTF. CDR3 in DNA: TGTGCCAGCAGCTCCCACGGGGGTTTCGGTGGCTACACCTTC. The rearrangement links TRBV7-9 to TRBJ1-2, with D perhaps matching TRBD1 (5 bases). Trimming pared 4 bases from V and 7 bases from J, leaving 16 bases between. The germline CDR1 and CDR2 sequences are SEHNR and FQNEAQ (reference sequence). This CDR3 has 14 residues. Looking up the rest from reference TRBV7-9 and TRBJ1-2 gives the full variable domain: DTGVSQNPRHKITKRGQNVTFRCDPISEHNRLYWYRQTLGQGPEFLTYFQNEAQLEKSRLLSDRFSAERPKGSFSTLEIQRTEQGDSAMYLCASSSHGGFGGYTFGSGTRLTVV.

This clone was counted a single time. The rearrangement links TRBV19 to TRBJ2-1, with 10 bases fitting TRBD2. The length of the CDR3 is 17 residues. Trimming at V came to 5 bases and at J to 9 bases, leaving 16 bases not matched to a gene. The germline gives CDR1 LNHDA, CDR2 SQIVND (reference sequence). CDR3 residues: CASSEISTSGVLGEQFF. The CDR3 DNA reads TGTGCCAGTAGTGAAATTTCAACTAGCGGGGTCCTAGGTGAGCAGTTCTTC. Full variable domain (missing parts from reference TRBV19 and TRBJ2-1): DGGITQSPKYLFRKEGQNVTLSCEQNLNHDAMYWYRQDPGQGLRLIYYSQIVNDFQKGDIAEGYSVSREKKESFPLTVTSAQKNPTAFYLCASSEISTSGVLGEQFFGPGTRLTVL.

The V gene is TRBV10-3, the J gene TRBJ2-7; possible D gene TRBD1, 5 bases. The germline CDR1 and CDR2 sequences are ENHRY and SYGVKD. CDR3 size: 12 residues. V lost 6 bases and J lost 3, with 9 bases in between. The CDR3 is CAISDTGYEQYF. CDR3 nucleotides: TGTGCCATCAGCGACACAGGCTACGAGCAGTACTTC.

J is TRBJ2-1 and V is TRBV5-1; 8 bases are a match to TRBD1. Unmatched junction bases numbered 11, after V lost 7 bases and J lost 8 bases. The CDR3 runs 14 residues. The germline V gene has CDR1 SGHRS and CDR2 YFSETQ. As DNA, the CDR3 is TGCGCCAGCGGAACAGGGGGGAAAGAGGATGAGCAGTTCTTC. Residues: CASGTGGKEDEQFF.

The V gene is TRBV6-5, the J gene TRBJ2-1; 12 bases align to TRBD2. Germline-derived CDR1 and CDR2 are MNHEY and SVGAGI. CDR3 length equals 15 residues. V dropped 6 bases and J dropped 2; count of bases not matched to a gene: 2. Here the CDR3 DNA reads TGTGCCAGCAGGCTAGCGGGGGGGCCCTACAATGAGCAGTTCTTC. This gives the protein CASRLAGGPYNEQFF.

This sequence joins TRBV9 and TRBJ2-3, with 10 bases matching TRBD1. Germline V lookup: CDR1 SGDLS, CDR2 YYNGEE. The CDR3 contains 16 residues. The V and J ends lost 0 bases and 1 base, in that order; junction bases with no gene match: 2. The CDR3 spells CASSVVDRGGTDTQYF. The CDR3 DNA follows: TGTGCCAGCAGCGTAGTGGACAGGGGGGGCACAGATACGCAGTATTTT.

The V and J genes are TRBV2 and TRBJ2-3, with D possibly TRBD1 on 5 matching bases. V was trimmed by 5 bases and J by 7 bases, leaving 19 bases between them. Germline CDR1 is SNHLY and CDR2 is FYNNEI. The CDR3 extends over 15 amino acids. The CDR3 is CASSRQIPLRNTQYF. The CDR3 DNA follows: TGTGCCAGCAGTAGACAGATCCCTCTACGTAATACGCAGTATTTT.

The V and J genes are TRBV7-9 and TRBJ1-5; 7 positions match TRBD1. Trimming removed 4 bases from V and 5 bases from J; junction bases left unmatched: 11. Germline lookup yields CDR1 SEHNR and CDR2 FQNEAQ (reference sequence). CDR3 length equals 16 residues. The CDR3 nucleotides read TGTGCCAGCAGCTCCCACAGGGGTAATATCGATCAGCCCCAGCATTTT. This encodes CASSSHRGNIDQPQHF.

The V and J genes are TRBV6-1 and TRBJ1-6; D is unclear. Germline values: CDR1 MNHNS, CDR2 SASEGT. The CDR3 sequence is 16 residues long. V was clipped by 1 base and J by 0 bases, with 7 bases between them. CDR3 DNA: TGTGCCAGCAGTGAAGTTCTCCCCTCCTATAATTCACCCCTCCACTTT. Encoded protein: CASSEVLPSYNSPLHF.

This clone came up a few times. The V gene is TRBV28, the J gene TRBJ2-5; 14 bases map to TRBD2. V shed 7 bases and J 2 bases; nucleotides not matched to a gene: 6. The CDR3 spans 16 residues. CDR1 is MDHEN, CDR2 SYDVKM, per germline. The CDR3 is CASKTGLAGEQETQYF. Written as DNA, the CDR3 is TGTGCCAGCAAGACGGGACTAGCGGGGGAGCAAGAGACCCAGTACTTC.

The V gene is TRBV7-9, the J gene TRBJ2-2, with 11 bases aligning to TRBD1. The ends lost 5 bases at V and 8 bases at J; junction bases unmatched: 13. This CDR3 is built from 17 residues. The germline gives CDR1 SEHNR, CDR2 FQNEAQ (reference sequence). The CDR3, as DNA: TGTGCCAGCAGCATGGCCGGGACAGGGGGTCTTCTGGGGGAGCTGTTTTTT. This codes for CASSMAGTGGLLGELFF.

The chain combines TRBV28 with TRBJ1-3; D gene ambiguous. Germline-derived CDR1 and CDR2 are MDHEN and SYDVKM. The CDR3 length is 16 residues. V gave up 2 bases and J gave up 4 bases, with 15 bases separating them. CDR3 protein: CASSLRPPSLGNTIYF. The CDR3 nucleotides are TGTGCCAGCAGTTTACGGCCCCCTAGCCTCGGAAACACCATATATTTT.

The chain couples TRBV6-6 to TRBJ2-7, with 8 bases lining up with TRBD1. Germline CDR1 reads MNHNY; CDR2 reads SVGAGI (reference sequence). V was pared by 5 bases and J by 0 bases, with 3 bases of the junction left unmatched. CDR3 length: 14 residues. CDR3 nucleotides: TGTGCCAGCAGTCCCGACAGGGGCTCCTACGAGCAGTACTTC. As protein: CASSPDRGSYEQYF.

For this clone: Distinct nucleotide sequences in the sample also encode this CDR3. The gene calls are TRBV7-9 and TRBJ1-5; D perhaps matches TRBD1 (6 bases). The length of the CDR3 is 14 residues. The V gene lost 1 base and the J gene lost 2 bases, with 6 bases spanning the gap. CDR1 SEHNR and CDR2 FQNEAQ come from the germline V gene (reference sequence). CDR3 coding DNA: TGTGCCAGCAGCTTAGGACAGGGCAATCAGCCCCAGCATTTT. As protein: CASSLGQGNQPQHF.

The chain employs TRBV19 and TRBJ1-5, with a possible D match to TRBD1 (6 bases). The CDR3 consists of 16 residues. V lost 8 bases to trimming and J lost 2 bases, with 19 bases between them. The germline gives CDR1 LNHDA, CDR2 SQIVND (reference sequence). This CDR3 reads CASSHGGGLGNQPQHF. In DNA form, the CDR3 reads TGTGCCAGTTCGCATGGGGGGGGGCTCGGCAATCAGCCCCAGCATTTT. The variable domain in full, completed from reference TRBV19 and TRBJ1-5, reads DGGITQSPKYLFRKEGQNVTLSCEQNLNHDAMYWYRQDPGQGLRLIYYSQIVNDFQKGDIAEGYSVSREKKESFPLTVTSAQKNPTAFYLCASSHGGGLGNQPQHFGDGTRLSIL.

V and J are TRBV28 and TRBJ1-1; D is perhaps TRBD1 (6 bases). The CDR3 sequence is 14 residues long. The V and J ends lost 1 base and 4 bases respectively, with 10 bases between them. Germline values: CDR1 MDHEN, CDR2 SYDVKM. In nucleotides, the CDR3 is TGTGCCAGCAGTTTATACAGGGATTCCACTGAAGCTTTCTTT. It is translated as CASSLYRDSTEAFF.